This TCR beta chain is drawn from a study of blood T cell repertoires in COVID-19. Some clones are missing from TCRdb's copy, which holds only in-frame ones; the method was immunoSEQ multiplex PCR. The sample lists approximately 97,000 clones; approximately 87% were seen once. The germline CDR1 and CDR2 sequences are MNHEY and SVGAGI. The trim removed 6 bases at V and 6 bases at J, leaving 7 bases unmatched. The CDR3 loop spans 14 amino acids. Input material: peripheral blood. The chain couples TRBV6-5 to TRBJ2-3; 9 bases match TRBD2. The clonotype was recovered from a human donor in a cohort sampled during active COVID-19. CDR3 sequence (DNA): TGTGCCAGCAGCGATAGCGGGAGTCTTGATACGCAGTATTTT. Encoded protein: CASSDSGSLDTQYF.